Shown below are 5 T cell receptor beta chains from a single sample sequenced in a study of CD8 T cells in Susac syndrome. The authors reverse transcribed roughly 0.5 to 1 ug RNA with random hexamers. In TCRdb, the immunoSEQ multiplex PCR reads were re-called with MiXCR into one record per CDR3 protein. This table has about 120,000 distinct CDR3 sequences, 90% to 95% appearing once. Specimen: CD8+ T cells from PBMCs. Source of these receptors: a human donor with Susac syndrome.

This clonotype was counted between two and nine times. The chain carries TRBV27 and TRBJ1-1, with 11 positions matching TRBD1. Germline CDR1 and CDR2: MNHEY and SMNVEV (reference sequence). The CDR3 covers 14 residues. After removal of 5 bases from V and 5 bases from J, the junction contained 4 bases not matched to a gene. CDR3 region: CASSPGQGATEAFF. Written as DNA, the CDR3 is TGTGCCAGCAGTCCAGGACAGGGGGCAACTGAAGCTTTCTTT.

The rearrangement joins TRBV5-6 to TRBJ2-7; D is unclear. Trimming shortened V by 2 bases and J by 0 bases, and 6 bases separated the two germline ends. Germline V gene sequence: CDR1 SGHDT, CDR2 YYEEEE. This CDR3 region has 13 residues. The CDR3 reads CASSFGDSYEQYF. For the CDR3, the DNA is TGTGCCAGCAGCTTTGGGGACTCCTACGAGCAGTACTTC.

V usage is TRBV4-1 and J usage is TRBJ2-3; D possibly corresponds to TRBD2 (6 bases). Deletions cut 5 bases from V and 4 bases from J, with 13 bases between. The CDR3 totals 14 residues. Germline lookup yields CDR1 MGHRA and CDR2 YSYEKL. As DNA, the CDR3 is TGCGCCAGCAGCGAGGGAGGATCCTCAGATACGCAGTATTTT. It is translated as CASSEGGSSDTQYF.

This clonotype was seen once. The CDR3: CASSLVGEETQYF. The CDR3 DNA reads as TGTGCCAGCAGCTTAGTTGGGGAAGAGACCCAGTACTTC. This chain connects TRBV11-2 to TRBJ2-5, with D unresolved. CDR1 SGHAT and CDR2 FQNNGV come from the germline V gene. The CDR3 extends over 13 amino acids. Trimming took 1 base from V and 3 from J, leaving 6 bases between them. The full variable domain, its missing parts supplied by reference TRBV11-2 and TRBJ2-5, is EAGVAQSPRYKIIEKRQSVAFWCNPISGHATLYWYQQILGQGPKLLIQFQNNGVVDDSQLPKDRFSAERLKGVDSTLKIQPAKLEDSAVYLCASSLVGEETQYFGPGTRLLVL.

The chain joins TRBV29-1 to TRBJ1-2, with 10 positions matching TRBD1. With V trimmed by 4 bases and J by 5 bases, 4 bases remained unmatched. This CDR3 spans 13 amino acids. Per the germline V gene, CDR1 is SQVTM and CDR2 is ANQGSEA. The CDR3 DNA follows: TGCAGCGTTGGAAAGGACAGGGGGTATGGCTACACCTTC. Translated, it gives CSVGKDRGYGYTF. Supplemented by reference TRBV29-1 and TRBJ1-2, the full variable domain reads SAVISQKPSRDICQRGTSLTIQCQVDSQVTMMFWYRQQPGQSLTLIATANQGSEATYESGFVIDKFPISRPNLTFSTLTVSNMSPEDSSIYLCSVGKDRGYGYTFGSGTRLTVV.